The 24 T cell receptor beta chains in this list originate from one sample, sequenced in a study of T cell responses to AZD1222 COVID-19 vaccine. Libraries were prepared by immunoSEQ multiplex PCR; TCRdb keeps only in-frame clonotypes and omits some of them. The data contain more than 85,000 clones, around 80% of them singletons. This material consisted of peripheral blood, taken on day 0 of AZD1222 vaccination. These receptors were obtained from an adult in good health.

The chain couples TRBV14 to TRBJ1-1; unclear D gene. V was pared by 4 bases and J by 2 bases, with 14 bases between. The CDR3 is 15 amino acids. Looked up from germline, CDR1 is SGHDN and CDR2 is FVKESK. The CDR3: CASSPLPGSNTEAFF. DNA of the CDR3: TGTGCCAGCAGCCCTTTACCGGGCTCTAACACTGAAGCTTTCTTT.

This sequence joins TRBV6-1 and TRBJ2-7, with a weak D call TRBD2 (5 bases). Germline V lookup: CDR1 MNHNS, CDR2 SASEGT. This CDR3 contains 13 residues. The ends were cut back, 5 bases at V and 2 bases at J, with 10 bases in the middle. The CDR3 spells CASSSGVPYEQYF. Here the CDR3 DNA reads TGTGCCAGCAGTTCCGGGGTTCCCTACGAGCAGTACTTC.

This clone came up a few times. The rearrangement uses TRBV12-3 or TRBV12-4 and TRBJ1-6; D gene uncertain. V dropped 4 bases and J dropped 9 bases, with 7 bases sitting between them. The CDR3 runs to 12 residues. The CDR3 sequence: CASSYPISPLHF. The CDR3, as DNA: TGTGCCAGCAGTTACCCGATTTCACCCCTCCACTTT.

The chain has TRBV6-6 and TRBJ1-5, with D possibly TRBD1 on 6 matching bases. The CDR3 is made up of 11 amino acids. Trimming left V 11 bases short and J 9 bases short, with 14 bases between. The germline V gene encodes CDR1 MNHNY and CDR2 SVGAGI (reference sequence). The CDR3 DNA reads as TGTGCCGCGGGGGGAGGGGGGCCCCAGCATTTT. Protein sequence: CAAGGGGPQHF.

The genes are TRBV5-1 and TRBJ2-2; 9 bases map to TRBD2. Trimming took 7 bases from V and 0 from J; bases not matched to a gene: 4. Germline values: CDR1 SGHRS, CDR2 YFSETQ. The CDR3 is 15 residues long. Here the CDR3 reads CASSSGGPNTGELFF. For the CDR3, the DNA is TGCGCCAGCTCGAGCGGGGGGCCGAACACCGGGGAGCTGTTTTTT.

The rearrangement joins TRBV10-3 to TRBJ2-7; 7 bases agree with TRBD1. Germline V lookup: CDR1 ENHRY, CDR2 SYGVKD. V trimming: 3 bases; J trimming: 3 bases; junction bases outside the gene matches: 8. The CDR3 consists of 15 residues. Here the CDR3 reads CAISEQPGQFYEQYF. CDR3 DNA: TGTGCCATCAGTGAACAACCGGGACAGTTCTACGAGCAGTACTTC.

The J gene is TRBJ2-3, the V gene TRBV10-2; the D is unclear. With 7 bases removed from V and 0 bases from J, the gap between germline ends came to 14 bases. The CDR3 is 15 amino acids. CDR1 WSHSY and CDR2 SAAADI come from the germline V gene. The CDR3 DNA follows: TGCGCCAGCACCCCAGAGCGACGCAGCACAGATACGCAGTATTTT. This gives the protein CASTPERRSTDTQYF.

The chain is built from TRBV27 and TRBJ2-1; 8 positions agree with TRBD2. The CDR3 is made up of 16 amino acids. Germline CDR1 reads MNHEY; CDR2 reads SMNVEV (reference sequence). V shed 5 bases, J shed 4 bases, and the junction held 10 bases outside the gene matches. In nucleotides, the CDR3 is TGTGCCAGCAGTGCATACCGGGGGGGTGGGTACAATGAGCAGTTCTTC. Translating gives CASSAYRGGGYNEQFF.

The gene calls are TRBV2 and TRBJ1-2; D unresolved. The CDR3 runs to 12 residues. The V end lost 3 bases, the J end lost 5 bases, and 7 bases lay between the germline ends. Looked up from germline, CDR1 is SNHLY and CDR2 is FYNNEI. The chain's CDR3 is CASSEKPYGYTF. Here the CDR3 DNA reads TGTGCCAGCAGTGAGAAGCCATATGGCTACACCTTC.

The chain employs TRBV27 and TRBJ2-7, with 8 bases matching TRBD1. Germline assignment: CDR1 MNHEY and CDR2 SMNVEV (reference sequence). There are 15 residues in the CDR3. The trim removed 3 bases at V and 4 bases at J, leaving 8 bases unmatched. In DNA form, the CDR3 reads TGTGCCAGCAGTTTTTGGACAGGGCAGGTTTACGAGCAGTACTTC. Translated, it gives CASSFWTGQVYEQYF.

This clone came up once. V and J are TRBV7-2 and TRBJ1-1, with unresolved D. This CDR3 has 15 amino acids. Germline V gene data show CDR1 as SGHTA and CDR2 as FQGNSA. V shed 3 bases and J shed 1 base, with 12 bases lying between them. Here the CDR3 reads CASSFSSLGNTEAFF. The CDR3 DNA reads TGTGCCAGCAGCTTTTCTTCTTTGGGGAACACTGAAGCTTTCTTT. Combining the CDR3 with reference TRBV7-2 and TRBJ1-1 gives the whole variable domain GAGVSQSPSNKVTEKGKDVELRCDPISGHTALYWYRQSLGQGLEFLIYFQGNSAPDKSGLPSDRFSAERTGGSVSTLTIQRTQQEDSAVYLCASSFSSLGNTEAFFGQGTRLTVV.

The chain joins TRBV3-1 (or the pseudogene TRBV3-2) to TRBJ1-4; D may be TRBD1 (5 bases). V lost 5 bases to trimming and J lost 8 bases, with 15 bases between them. The length of the CDR3 is 14 residues. CDR1 is LGHDT, CDR2 YNNKEL, per germline (reference sequence). The CDR3 sequence: CASSAPGPWEKLFF. In DNA, the CDR3 is TGTGCCAGCAGCGCACCGGGACCTTGGGAAAAACTGTTTTTT.

The rearrangement links TRBV5-1 to TRBJ1-6, with a possible D match to TRBD1 (6 bases). CDR1 is SGHRS and CDR2 is YFSETQ in the germline V gene. Trimming pared 5 bases from V and 6 bases from J, leaving 12 bases between. The CDR3 is 14 residues long. The CDR3 DNA is TGCGCCAGCAGGCCAACAGGGTCTAATTCACCCCTCCACTTT. Protein: CASRPTGSNSPLHF.

This rearrangement joins TRBV9 to TRBJ1-1; D gene unclear. V gave up 3 bases and J gave up 3 bases, with 12 bases separating them. The germline gives CDR1 SGDLS, CDR2 YYNGEE. The CDR3 has 14 amino acids. The CDR3, as DNA: TGTGCCAGCAGCGCCACCCGTTGGCACACTGAAGCTTTCTTT. As protein: CASSATRWHTEAFF.

The rearrangement uses TRBV18 and TRBJ2-2; TRBD1 matches 7 bases. V dropped 3 bases and J dropped 4; count of bases not matched to a gene: 8. This CDR3 comprises 16 residues. Looked up from germline, CDR1 is KGHSH and CDR2 is LQKENI. The CDR3 here is CASSPPGGISTGELFF. The CDR3 nucleotides read TGTGCCAGCTCACCTCCAGGGGGTATAAGCACCGGGGAGCTGTTTTTT.

The V call is TRBV20-1, the J call TRBJ2-7; D tentatively fits TRBD1 or TRBD2 (5 bases each). The CDR3 consists of 17 residues. V was trimmed by 3 bases and J by 3 bases, leaving 24 bases between them. Germline V lookup: CDR1 DFQATT, CDR2 SNEGSKA (reference sequence). Here the CDR3 reads CSASGAGTRFNFYEQYF. The CDR3 DNA is TGCAGTGCTAGTGGGGCAGGGACCAGATTCAATTTCTACGAGCAGTACTTC.

The gene calls are TRBV4-3 and TRBJ2-3; no clear D gene. V gave up 1 base and J gave up 3 bases, with 5 bases separating them. This CDR3 is 13 amino acids long. Per the germline V gene, CDR1 is LGHNA and CDR2 is YSLEER. CDR3: CASSQGRTDTQYF. The CDR3 DNA reads TGCGCCAGCAGCCAAGGCCGGACAGATACGCAGTATTTT.

The chain is built from TRBV6-5 and TRBJ1-6, with D maybe TRBD1 (5 bases). The CDR3 extends over 16 amino acids. V lost 0 bases, J lost 3 bases, and 9 bases lay in between. From germline, CDR1 is MNHEY and CDR2 SVGAGI. The CDR3 DNA sequence: TGTGCCAGCAGTTACTCGGGGCAGATCTATAATTCACCCCTCCACTTT. As protein: CASSYSGQIYNSPLHF.

On this clone itself: The DNA is omitted, as the CDR3 cannot be located on it reliably, and the CDR3 follows TCRdb's listing. The chain recombines TRBV2 with TRBJ2-1; the D call TRBD2 from the table was never checked on the DNA. Per the germline V gene, CDR1 is SNHLY and CDR2 is FYNNEI. The CDR3 has 16 residues if both end residues are counted. This CDR3 reads CASSSSSGGVYNEQFF.

This sequence joins TRBV7-2 and TRBJ2-3, with 7 bases lining up with TRBD2. The V gene end was trimmed by 3 bases and the J gene end by 5 bases; junction bases not matched to a gene: 8. The CDR3 sequence is 15 residues long. Germline V CDR1 and CDR2: SGHTA, FQGNSA. This CDR3 is CASSFFAGEGDTQYF. DNA for the CDR3: TGTGCCAGCAGCTTTTTCGCGGGGGAGGGAGATACGCAGTATTTT.

The chain is built from TRBV2 and TRBJ2-1, with TRBD2 matching 8 bases. The V and J ends lost 3 bases and 5 bases, in that order; junction bases with no gene match: 6. Germline V CDR1 and CDR2: SNHLY, FYNNEI. This CDR3 is 15 amino acids long. The CDR3 region is CASSDAGGGHNEQFF. In DNA, the CDR3 is TGTGCCAGCAGTGACGCGGGGGGCGGCCACAATGAGCAGTTCTTC.

This chain joins TRBV27 and TRBJ1-2; the D is unclear. Germline-derived CDR1 and CDR2 are MNHEY and SMNVEV (reference sequence). The CDR3 sequence is 15 residues long. Trimming shortened V by 0 bases and J by 6 bases, and 14 bases separated the two germline ends. The CDR3 spells CASSLSNLRKDGYTF. The CDR3 DNA is TGTGCCAGCAGTTTATCGAATCTTCGGAAAGATGGCTACACCTTC.

This clone was seen more than once but under ten times. V usage is TRBV18 and J usage is TRBJ1-2, with 7 bases that match TRBD1. After removal of 0 bases from V and 2 bases from J, the junction contained 3 bases not matched to a gene. This CDR3 is built from 15 residues. The germline CDR1 and CDR2 sequences are KGHSH and LQKENI. The CDR3 coding sequence is TGTGCCAGCTCACCACCACTGGGACAGAACTATGGCTACACCTTC. It is translated as CASSPPLGQNYGYTF. The variable domain in full, completed from reference TRBV18 and TRBJ1-2, reads NAGVMQNPRHLVRRRGQEARLRCSPMKGHSHVYWYRQLPEEGLKFMVYLQKENIIDESGMPKERFSAEFPKEGPSILRIQQVVRGDSAAYFCASSPPLGQNYGYTFGSGTRLTVV.

The chain joins TRBV3-1 (or the pseudogene TRBV3-2) to TRBJ1-5, with D possibly matching TRBD1 (5 bases). The V gene's germline CDR1 is LGHDT and CDR2 YNNKEL (reference sequence). The V end lost 0 bases, the J end lost 10 bases, and 10 bases lay between the germline ends. CDR3 size: 13 residues. DNA of the CDR3: TGTGCCAGCAGCCAAGATGTAGGGGTACCCCAGCATTTT. It yields the protein CASSQDVGVPQHF.